A selection of T cell receptor beta chains follows, all from one sample in a study of T-cell reconstitution after alpha-beta-depleted transplantation in children. TCRdb independently ran MiXCR on the PCR reads; one entry per CDR3 protein. The table lists a few hundred thousand distinct CDR3 sequences, 10% to 15% of them singletons, with 2.2% in the top ten. The specimen was PBMCs, mostly from graft donor cells, collected 360 days after TCRalphabeta/CD19-depleted stem cell transplant. The receptors shown here come from a male patient between 5 and 17 years old who had a stem cell transplant for acute myeloid leukemia, so the T cells may come from the graft donor. Each CDR3 is given with its conserved first and last residue. The D gene is left open where the match is weak. The size of a clone is reported for some rows only, either as once, few or many, or as a class for expanded clones.

D gene	clone size	V gene	CDR3 length	J gene	CDR3 protein	CDR3 DNA
TRBD1	NA	TRBV12-3/TRBV12-4	14	TRBJ1-5	CASRWDRGHQPQHF	TGTGCCAGCAGATGGGACAGGGGGCATCAGCCCCAGCATTTT
NA	once	TRBV15	14	TRBJ2-7	CATSREARNYEQYF	TGTGCCACCAGCAGAGAGGCCAGGAACTACGAGCAGTACTTC
TRBD2	NA	TRBV20-1	16	TRBJ2-2	CSAALLAGINTGELFF	TGCAGTGCTGCCCTACTAGCGGGAATTAACACCGGGGAGCTGTTTTTT
NA	few	TRBV29-1	12	TRBJ2-7	CSVDRGVDEQYF	TGCAGCGTTGACAGGGGAGTTGACGAGCAGTACTTC
TRBD2	many	TRBV29-1	13	TRBJ2-1	CSVQREGGGEQFF	TGCAGCGTACAGCGGGAGGGCGGCGGTGAGCAGTTCTTC
NA	many	TRBV29-1	13	TRBJ2-2	CSVATVNTGELFF	TGCAGCGTTGCGACAGTTAACACCGGGGAGCTGTTTTTT
TRBD1	NA	TRBV27	18	TRBJ2-4	CASSTPGQSRLGKNIQYF	TGTGCCAGCAGCACTCCGGGACAGTCTAGGTTGGGCAAAAACATTCAGTACTTC
TRBD1	many	TRBV11-2	14	TRBJ2-1	CASSSSTGWVEQFF	TGTGCCAGCAGCTCCTCGACAGGGTGGGTTGAGCAGTTCTTC
NA	many	TRBV9	15	TRBJ2-1	CASSPLVLGNNEQFF	TGTGCCAGCAGCCCACTAGTCTTGGGCAACAATGAGCAGTTCTTC
NA	many	TRBV4-2	16	TRBJ2-3	CASSQPTSSPGHTQYF	TGTGCCAGCAGCCAACCAACTAGCTCCCCCGGGCATACGCAGTATTTT
TRBD2	NA	TRBV4-3	17	TRBJ2-3	CASSQELAGILTDTQYF	TGCGCCAGCAGCCAAGAACTAGCGGGAATACTCACAGATACGCAGTATTTT
NA	few	TRBV28	15	TRBJ2-7	CASSGTPENWHEQYF	TGTGCCAGCAGTGGCACCCCAGAGAATTGGCACGAGCAGTACTTC
NA	few	TRBV10-3	15	TRBJ2-1	CAISSSPTSFGEQFF	TGTGCCATCAGCTCAAGTCCTACCTCTTTTGGTGAGCAGTTCTTC